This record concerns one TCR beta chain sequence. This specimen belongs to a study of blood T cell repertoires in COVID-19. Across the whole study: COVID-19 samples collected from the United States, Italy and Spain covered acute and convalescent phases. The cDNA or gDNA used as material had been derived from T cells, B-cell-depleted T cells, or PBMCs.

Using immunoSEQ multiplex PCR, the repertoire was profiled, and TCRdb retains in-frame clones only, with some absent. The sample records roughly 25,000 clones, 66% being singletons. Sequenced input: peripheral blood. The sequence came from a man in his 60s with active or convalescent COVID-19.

CDR3 DNA: TGTGCCAGCAGCTTCTCGCAGAAGACTGAAGCTTTCTTT. Translating it yields CASSFSQKTEAFF. The chain is built from TRBV5-4 and TRBJ1-1, with unresolved D. Germline V gene lookup returns CDR1 SGHNT and CDR2 YYREEE (reference sequence). Deletions cut 2 bases from V and 5 bases from J, with 10 bases between. The CDR3 length is 13 residues.